A single sample is the source of the 29 T cell receptor beta chains below, sequenced in a study of vaccination effects on CD4 cells after COVID-19 (dated by TCRdb to between 2022 and 2023). Receptors were amplified or captured by the immunoSEQ multiplex PCR assay. Sourced from immuneACCESS, this table was stored by TCRdb with only in-frame sequences that have V and J called. A share of the clones is absent; for the studies checked, an unresolved V gene accounts for under half, and the remainder has no known explanation. The sample table lists roughly 63,000 clones, approximately 75% of them with a count of one. Together, the top ten hold over 3.5% of the sample. The ViraFEST assay stimulated PBMC with viral peptide pools and then used TCR sequencing to identify antigen-specific CD4+ T cell clonotypes by expansion. After about 9 days of culture, CD4+ T cells were isolated with the EasySep CD4+ T cell isolation kit. Negative nucleocapsid antibody results before and after vaccination confirmed that the healthy vaccine recipients had no prior SARS-CoV-2 infection.

These TCRs are of unknown antigen specificity. The sample was CD4+ T cells from PBMCs cultured with HCoV-OC43 spike peptides, taken before COVID-19 vaccination. Explained via the paper, the cell subset or site label denotes: HCoV-OC43 spike overlapping peptide pool stimulation. The receptors stem from a human donor who received a COVID-19 vaccine.

CDR3: CASSEWTGQPQHF. CDR3 nucleotide sequence: TGTGCCAGCAGTGAGTGGACAGGGCAGCCCCAGCATTTT. The V call is TRBV6-1, the J call TRBJ1-5; 8 positions agree with TRBD1. Germline trimming cut 3 bases from V and 7 bases from J; bases unmatched to any gene: 2. CDR3 length equals 13 residues. The V gene's germline CDR1 is MNHNS and CDR2 SASEGT.

This chain links TRBV30 with TRBJ1-2; D may be TRBD1 (6 bases). Germline V lookup: CDR1 GTSNPN, CDR2 SVGIG (reference sequence). The CDR3 has 13 amino acids. Trimming left V 4 bases short and J 2 bases short, with 11 bases between. DNA for the CDR3: TGTGCCTGGAACAGACAGGTGAACTATGGCTACACCTTC. Translating it yields CAWNRQVNYGYTF.

V and J are TRBV7-2 and TRBJ2-2; D not resolved. The CDR3 is 16 residues long. Germline V gene data show CDR1 as SGHTA and CDR2 as FQGNSA. The V and J ends lost 2 bases and 0 bases respectively, with 10 bases between them. The CDR3 protein is CASSLHAATNTGELFF. As DNA, the CDR3 is TGTGCCAGCAGCTTACATGCGGCCACGAACACCGGGGAGCTGTTTTTT.

CDR3 DNA sequence: TGTGCCAGTAGTCCCGGACAGGGGGTCACCGGGGAGCTGTTTTTT. It codes for CASSPGQGVTGELFF. The chain is built from TRBV19 and TRBJ2-2; 10 nucleotides agree with TRBD1. There are 15 residues in the CDR3. The J segment lost 4 bases and the V segment lost 5 bases, leaving 4 bases of the junction unmatched. Germline V gives CDR1 LNHDA, CDR2 SQIVND (reference sequence).

The V gene is TRBV9, the J gene TRBJ2-6, with D perhaps TRBD1 (5 bases). The CDR3 runs 18 residues. CDR1 is SGDLS, CDR2 YYNGEE, per germline. V was trimmed by 0 bases and J by 0 bases, leaving 13 bases between them. The CDR3 is CASSVAIDSSSGANVLTF. In DNA form, the CDR3 reads TGTGCCAGCAGCGTAGCTATAGACAGCAGCTCTGGGGCCAACGTCCTGACTTTC.

There are a few counts of this clone. The chain has TRBV5-1 and TRBJ2-7; TRBD1 agrees at 9 bases. V lost 4 bases, J lost 2 bases, and 7 bases stayed unmatched. This CDR3 is built from 15 residues. Germline CDR1 reads SGHRS; CDR2 reads YFSETQ. The DNA of the CDR3 is TGCGCCAGCAGCGCCGGACAGGGGACGACCTACGAGCAGTACGTC. The encoded protein is CASSAGQGTTYEQYV.

The chain carries TRBV2 and TRBJ2-3; the D is unclear. In germline, CDR1 is SNHLY, CDR2 FYNNEI. V was cut by 6 bases and J by 0 bases, with 10 bases left in between. The CDR3 covers 14 residues. In DNA, the CDR3 is TGTGCCAGCAGCTGGGGTGTAAGCACAGATACGCAGTATTTT. This codes for CASSWGVSTDTQYF.

The chain recombines TRBV24-1 with TRBJ2-3, with D tentatively TRBD1 or TRBD2 (5 bases each). The CDR3 runs to 15 residues. Germline V gene sequence: CDR1 KGHDR, CDR2 SFDVKD. V was cut by 0 bases and J by 0 bases, with 6 bases left in between. CDR3 region: CATSDLRGSTDTQYF. CDR3 bases: TGTGCCACCAGTGATTTGCGGGGCAGCACAGATACGCAGTATTTT.

CDR3 protein: CASSLSGFTDTQYF. The DNA of the CDR3 is TGTGCCAGCAGCTTATCGGGGTTCACAGATACGCAGTATTTT. The chain links TRBV7-2 to TRBJ2-3; maybe TRBD2 (5 bases). This CDR3 is 14 amino acids long. Deletions cut 2 bases from V and 2 bases from J, with 8 bases between. Germline CDR1 and CDR2: SGHTA and FQGNSA.

V usage is TRBV5-1 and J usage is TRBJ2-6, with D unresolved. There are 15 residues in the CDR3. Germline CDR1 is SGHRS and CDR2 is YFSETQ. V was cut by 1 base and J by 0 bases, with 5 bases left in between. In nucleotides, the CDR3 is TGCGCCAGCAGCTTGCAACCCTCTGGGGCCAACGTCCTGACTTTC. It specifies CASSLQPSGANVLTF. The full variable domain, rest sourced from reference TRBV5-1 and TRBJ2-6, is KAGVTQTPRYLIKTRGQQVTLSCSPISGHRSVSWYQQTPGQGLQFLFEYFSETQRNKGNFPGRFSGRQFSNSRSEMNVSTLELGDSALYLCASSLQPSGANVLTFGAGSRLTVL.

This chain joins TRBV5-1 and TRBJ2-3; TRBD2 might be the D (6 bases). Germline CDR1 and CDR2: SGHRS and YFSETQ. Trimming cost V 1 base and J 2 bases, with 11 bases left between them. This CDR3 has 15 residues. Here the CDR3 DNA reads TGCGCCAGCAGCTTGTCAGTAGCGGCCACAGATACGCAGTATTTT. Protein: CASSLSVAATDTQYF. The full variable domain, its missing parts supplied by reference TRBV5-1 and TRBJ2-3, is KAGVTQTPRYLIKTRGQQVTLSCSPISGHRSVSWYQQTPGQGLQFLFEYFSETQRNKGNFPGRFSGRQFSNSRSEMNVSTLELGDSALYLCASSLSVAATDTQYFGPGTRLTVL.

The rearrangement links TRBV24-1 to TRBJ1-4, with a weak D call TRBD1 (6 bases). The CDR3 is 15 residues long. V was cut by 4 bases and J by 8 bases, with 16 bases left in between. Germline V gene data show CDR1 as KGHDR and CDR2 as SFDVKD. The CDR3 spells CATSEPTGFGEKLFF. Here the CDR3 DNA reads TGTGCCACCAGTGAGCCTACAGGGTTCGGAGAAAAACTGTTTTTT.

The chain links TRBV11-3 to TRBJ2-2; no clear D gene. This CDR3 contains 16 residues. Germline values: CDR1 SGHNT, CDR2 YENEEA. Trimming stripped 0 bases from V and 0 bases from J, with 8 bases between. In DNA, the CDR3 is TGTGCCAGCAGCTTAGATGTGGGGTCGAACACCGGGGAGCTGTTTTTT. As protein: CASSLDVGSNTGELFF.

In regard to this clone: This sample also contains other DNA sequences that code for the same CDR3. This chain uses TRBV5-1 with TRBJ1-3; D is uncertain. V lost 0 bases and J 1 base, leaving 5 bases between the germline ends. Germline loops: CDR1 SGHRS, CDR2 YFSETQ. This CDR3 is 14 amino acids long. CDR3 coding DNA: TGCGCCAGCAGCTTGGGTGGATCTGGAAACACCATATATTTT. Protein: CASSLGGSGNTIYF. Drawing the rest from reference TRBV5-1 and TRBJ1-3, the complete variable domain is KAGVTQTPRYLIKTRGQQVTLSCSPISGHRSVSWYQQTPGQGLQFLFEYFSETQRNKGNFPGRFSGRQFSNSRSEMNVSTLELGDSALYLCASSLGGSGNTIYFGEGSWLTVV.

The rearrangement joins TRBV19 to TRBJ2-5; 7 positions match TRBD1. The length of the CDR3 is 14 residues. V shed 3 bases, J shed 4 bases, and the junction held 5 bases outside the gene matches. The germline V gene encodes CDR1 LNHDA and CDR2 SQIVND (reference sequence). CDR3 sequence: CASSIRQGRETQYF. DNA for the CDR3: TGTGCCAGTAGTATTCGACAGGGACGAGAGACCCAGTACTTC.

The gene calls are TRBV6-6 and TRBJ2-1; TRBD1 matches at 8 bases. CDR1 is MNHNY and CDR2 is SVGAGI in the germline V gene (reference sequence). The CDR3 consists of 15 residues. V lost 6 bases, J lost 8 bases, and 12 bases stayed unmatched. CDR3 sequence (DNA): TGTGCCAGCAGAGGCCTCGGACAGGGTTCCGATGAGCAGTTCTTC. Its protein is CASRGLGQGSDEQFF.

The chain couples TRBV12-3 or TRBV12-4 to TRBJ1-1; 9 nucleotides align to TRBD1. V was pared by 3 bases and J by 6 bases, with 2 bases of the junction left unmatched. The CDR3 sequence is 13 residues long. The CDR3 DNA reads TGTGCCAGCAGTTTCAGGACAGGGGCTGAAGCTTTCTTT. Amino acids: CASSFRTGAEAFF.

The chain links TRBV5-1 to TRBJ2-5; 8 bases map to TRBD1. Germline CDR1 and CDR2: SGHRS and YFSETQ. Losses at the gene ends were 4 bases for V and 3 bases for J; bases not matched to a gene: 8. CDR3 size: 15 residues. The CDR3 reads CASSPRTGNEETQYF. In DNA, the CDR3 is TGCGCCAGCAGCCCCCGGACAGGGAACGAAGAGACCCAGTACTTC.

This clone turned up a few times. This sequence joins TRBV7-2 and TRBJ2-2; D gene ambiguous. The V gene's germline CDR1 is SGHTA and CDR2 FQGNSA. CDR3 length: 15 amino acids. V lost 1 base and J 5 bases, leaving 11 bases between the germline ends. Here the CDR3 reads CASSLGLSLTGELFF. The CDR3, as DNA: TGTGCCAGCAGCTTAGGTCTATCCTTGACCGGGGAGCTGTTTTTT.

This clone was detected a few times. A read error may produce the germline difference seen at one junction end. V and J are TRBV18 and TRBJ1-1; D gene ambiguous. The CDR3 covers 9 residues. Germline V lookup: CDR1 KGHSH, CDR2 LQKENI. CDR3 sequence: CASPKPGYF. Written as DNA, the CDR3 is TGTGCCAGCCCTAAACCCGGATATTTT. The whole variable domain, remainder taken from reference TRBV18 and TRBJ1-1, is NAGVMQNPRHLVRRRGQEARLRCSPMKGHSHVYWYRQLPEEGLKFMVYLQKENIIDESGMPKERFSAEFPKEGPSILRIQQVVRGDSAAYFCASPKPGYFGQGTRLTVV.

Turning to this clone: The sample carries other DNA sequences with the same CDR3. The chain combines TRBV19 with TRBJ1-2, with TRBD1 matching over 10 bases. Losses at the gene ends were 6 bases for V and 3 bases for J; bases not matched to a gene: 7. The CDR3 covers 15 residues. Looked up from germline, CDR1 is LNHDA and CDR2 is SQIVND (reference sequence). CDR3 nucleotides: TGTGCCAGTAGACCCGGGACAGGGGCCGACTATGGCTACACCTTC. Encoded protein: CASRPGTGADYGYTF.

CDR3 in amino acids: CASSLGGTGGSTDTQYF. The CDR3 nucleotides are TGTGCCAGCAGCTTAGGCGGGACAGGGGGAAGCACAGATACGCAGTATTTT. V and J are TRBV11-3 and TRBJ2-3, with 11 bases identical to TRBD1. The CDR3 runs 17 residues. V shed 1 base and J 0 bases; nucleotides not matched to a gene: 3. Germline values: CDR1 SGHNT, CDR2 YENEEA.

In this sample, this clone turned up once. The genes are TRBV28 and TRBJ1-1, with 9 bases matching TRBD1. The germline gives CDR1 MDHEN, CDR2 SYDVKM. The CDR3 sequence is 14 residues long. With V trimmed by 2 bases and J by 13 bases, 11 bases remained unmatched. The CDR3 DNA reads as TGTGCCAGCAGTTTACCAGGACAGGGGCCCTTTCGTTTCTTT. It codes for CASSLPGQGPFRFF.

The V and J genes are TRBV24-1 and TRBJ2-1; TRBD1 agrees at 9 bases. CDR3 length: 15 amino acids. V dropped 3 bases and J dropped 9; count of bases not matched to a gene: 8. Germline V CDR1 and CDR2: KGHDR, SFDVKD. This chain's CDR3 is CATSDPGQGFGEQFF. DNA for the CDR3: TGTGCCACCAGTGATCCGGGACAGGGTTTCGGTGAGCAGTTCTTC.

This clone appeared a single time. The chain has TRBV30 and TRBJ2-2; D remains unclear. Germline CDR1 and CDR2: GTSNPN and SVGIG (reference sequence). The CDR3 length is 13 residues. The V and J ends lost 3 bases and 3 bases respectively, with 8 bases between them. The CDR3 is CAWRDRYTGELFF. CDR3 in DNA: TGTGCCTGGAGGGACCGATACACCGGGGAGCTGTTTTTT.

V gene TRBV30 combines with J gene TRBJ1-3, with D unresolved. Trimming took off 2 bases at V and 0 bases at J, with 5 bases between the two ends. The CDR3 runs to 13 residues. Germline V gives CDR1 GTSNPN, CDR2 SVGIG (reference sequence). CDR3 sequence: CAWSLGSGNTIYF. CDR3 DNA sequence: TGTGCCTGGAGTCTCGGCTCTGGAAACACCATATATTTT.

This clone occurred a few times. This rearrangement joins TRBV28 to TRBJ2-6; D perhaps matches TRBD1 (6 bases). The CDR3 length is 20 residues. V gave up 5 bases and J gave up 0 bases, with 23 bases separating them. Germline CDR1 is MDHEN and CDR2 is SYDVKM. The CDR3 protein is CASSPPLVRQVNSGANVLTF. CDR3 sequence (DNA): TGTGCCAGCAGTCCGCCTCTTGTGCGACAGGTTAACTCTGGGGCCAACGTCCTGACTTTC.

V and J are TRBV3-1 (or the pseudogene TRBV3-2) and TRBJ2-5; 11 bases are shared with TRBD2. The CDR3 length is 18 residues. Losses at the gene ends were 0 bases for V and 4 bases for J; bases not matched to a gene: 10. Per the germline V gene, CDR1 is LGHDT and CDR2 is YNNKEL (reference sequence). This CDR3 is CASSQDLGSGGAIETQYF. In nucleotides, the CDR3 is TGTGCCAGCAGCCAAGATCTGGGTAGCGGGGGGGCCATAGAGACCCAGTACTTC.

The chain links TRBV4-2 to TRBJ2-2, with TRBD1 as a possible D gene (6 bases). This CDR3 region has 17 residues. Germline V CDR1 and CDR2: LGHNA, YNFKEQ. Trimming stripped 6 bases from V and 5 bases from J, with 22 bases between. This CDR3 is CASSPRSQQGRTGELFF. CDR3 nucleotides: TGTGCCAGCAGTCCAAGATCGCAACAGGGTCGTACCGGGGAGCTGTTTTTT.